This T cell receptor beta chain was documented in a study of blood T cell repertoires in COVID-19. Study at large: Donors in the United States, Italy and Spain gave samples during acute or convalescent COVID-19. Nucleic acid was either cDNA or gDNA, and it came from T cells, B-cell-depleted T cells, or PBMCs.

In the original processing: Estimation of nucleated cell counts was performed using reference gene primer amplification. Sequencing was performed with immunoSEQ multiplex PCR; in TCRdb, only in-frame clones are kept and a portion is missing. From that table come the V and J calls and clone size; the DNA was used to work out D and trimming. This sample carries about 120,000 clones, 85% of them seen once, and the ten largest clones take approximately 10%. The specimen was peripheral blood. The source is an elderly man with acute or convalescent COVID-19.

The CDR3 loop is CASSSSTGAGHGEQFF. DNA of the CDR3: TGTGCCAGCAGCTCGTCGACGGGAGCGGGTCATGGTGAGCAGTTCTTC. The chain is built from TRBV7-8 and TRBJ2-1, with D maybe TRBD2 (6 bases). The CDR3 sequence is 16 residues long. V shed 4 bases and J shed 9 bases, with 22 bases lying between them. Germline V lookup: CDR1 SGHVS, CDR2 FQNEAQ.